The sequence of this TCR beta chain was determined in a study of regulatory T cells in long-lasting Graves disease (dated by TCRdb to 2020 to 2023). A note on the overall study: Antithyroid drugs had been taken for less than 3 months by newly diagnosed Graves' disease patients. Persistent Graves' disease patients were compared with newly diagnosed Graves' disease patients by peripheral blood TCR sequencing and RNA sequencing. The study was conducted in China and was registered as a clinical trial. A total of 35 or so samples were covered by TCR sequencing, comprising approximately 13 persistent and 20 or so newly diagnosed Graves' disease patients.

Taken with the paper, the label for time point translates to: newly diagnosed GD, antithyroid drugs for less than 3 months. For both TCR sequencing and RNA sequencing, RNA was extracted from PBMCs using TRIzol. The diagnosis of Graves' disease was made according to American Thyroid Association guidelines. Patients were recruited from an endocrinology department in Xi'an, China. From each patient, around 8.3 milliliters of peripheral blood was collected into an EDTA anticoagulant tube. Ficoll Paque Plus density gradient separation was used to isolate PBMCs, and no further T cell sorting was performed. An Agilent 2100 Bioanalyzer and agarose gel were used to check RNA quality, and a NanoDrop 2000 was used to measure RNA concentration. Study-level results and caveats: Sequencing and analysis were restricted to the TCR beta chain. As a limitation, the authors acknowledged that the small sample size may reduce accuracy. More public clonotypes were shared among persistent patients (roughly 2,900) than among newly diagnosed patients (roughly 1,000). Because the primary lesion, thyroid tissue, could not be accessed, the study looked at peripheral blood alone. TRBV28, TRBJ1-2 and TRBJ2-5 were preferentially used in persistent disease, while TRBV20-1 and TRBJ2-1 were favored in newly diagnosed disease. Compared with newly diagnosed patients, patients with persistent Graves' disease had lower TCR Shannon entropy and fewer highly expanded clones, which suggests clonal expansion.

Library generation was performed with multiplex PCR. This sample was sequenced with an Illumina HiSeq 4000. iRepertoire HTBI primers and Arm-PCR amplification of CDR3 regions were used to construct TCR beta libraries. PCR products were gel purified before sequencing. The published analysis was carried out like this. A total of some 60 TRBV and more than twelve TRBJ segments were identified across samples and were used for gene usage analysis of CDR3 amino acid clonotypes. COPE and FqMerger were used to merge the filtered high-quality paired reads into contigs. Contigs were aligned with BLAST to IMGT TRBV, TRBD and TRBJ reference genes, and CDR3 was defined per IMGT. Highly expanded clones were defined as clonotypes with a frequency above 0.1%. Shannon entropy served as the measure of repertoire diversity, while the Gini coefficient captured V-J evenness. A clonotype was considered public if more than one individual shared it. In TCRdb, the public reads were trimmed at Q25 with fastp and aligned with MiXCR, with productive beta chains retained. Identical CDR3 protein sequences are pooled into one entry, listed with their most common genes and DNA. Clone size and V and J calls follow TCRdb, not the original study. The sample table shows fewer than 500,000 distinct CDR3 sequences, and around 15% are seen once. The ten largest make up 12% of the sample.

The CDR3 numbers 15 residues from cysteine through phenylalanine. Only the CDR3 DNA stays, 45 bases, in frame from base 1. V is pared back by 7 bases and J by 1 base, with 14 bases lying between the germline termini. On this clonotype: Its antigen is not yet known. Within one base of it there is no much larger clone, and no base qualities were kept.

This same sample was also part of a study on T cells in Graves' hyperthyroidism and ophthalmopathy. The second publication reports: A patient counted as having stable Graves' hyperthyroidism if no progression to ophthalmopathy occurred over 18 months of follow-up. Hyperthyroidism patients were newly diagnosed, had a disease duration of under 2 months, and were aged 18 to 65 years. Any patient with an uncontrolled infection, another autoimmune disease, pregnancy or lactation was excluded. Clinical symptoms, serum thyroxine and TRAb, thyroid ultrasound, and orbital computed tomography formed the basis for the diagnoses. For the first round of RT-PCR on the TCR CDR3, the HTBI primer set was used together with the Qiagen OneStep RT-PCR kit. Most expanded thyroid clonotypes (frequency above 0.001) were also detected in blood, suggesting blood repertoires may reflect thyroid immune responses. A 13 V-J signature model separated ophthalmopathy from stable hyperthyroidism, with approximately 87% sensitivity and 81% to 83% specificity in cross-validation and 80%/75% in testing. In validation, the model predicted progression to ophthalmopathy with approximately 70% sensitivity and over 72% specificity, a median of around six months before onset. A discovery cohort of roughly 100 patients, approximately 44 with Graves' ophthalmopathy and 55 to 60 with stable Graves' hyperthyroidism, was used to find distinguishing TCR V-J signatures. Whether ophthalmopathy could be predicted prospectively was tested in an independent validation cohort made up of approximately 19 hyperthyroidism patients plus 17 patients who later progressed to ophthalmopathy. The 95 to 100 discovery patients were randomly divided into training and test sets at a 7:3 ratio. In over five Graves' hyperthyroidism patients, the study also compared T-cell repertoires from thyroid tissue with T-cell repertoires from blood. Once sampling was done, hyperthyroidism patients were given methimazole at a starting dose of 30 mg daily, whereas ophthalmopathy patients were given high-dose intravenous methylprednisolone. A second multiplex PCR round built the libraries, followed by size selection and purification. The libraries were sequenced on an Illumina HiSeq2000 using paired-end 100 bp reads. SOAPnuke was used to process the raw data, removing reads that contained adapters or uncalled bases, had a mean Phred below 15, or lacked an exact match to the constant primer or identifier. High-quality paired reads were merged with COPE v1.2.5, and unique nucleotide sequences were defined as clonotypes. Clonotypes were aligned to IMGT TRBV, TRBD and TRBJ reference segments using MiTCR v1.1. The analysis included only V-J combinations with a frequency above 0.0001, which together covered around 99% of the repertoires. A TCS score was defined as the ratio of F50 (clonal expansion) to E x V (chaos), with BLOSUM62-based TCRdist applied between CDR3 peptides within each V-J. Welch's t-statistics and random forest reduced around 550 V-J features to roughly 13, which were used in a naive Bayes classifier (R e1071). Sample size was not statistically predetermined, and investigators were not blinded to group allocation. TCR Vbeta CDR3 sequencing of 120 to 150 peripheral blood samples (43 ophthalmopathy, under 80 hyperthyroidism and roughly 17 progressor patients) is reported in the paper.

This clonotype was obtained from a man aged 40-49 years with Graves disease. Donor details come from another sample of the same person, matched by shared clones. The V and J genes are TRBV12-3 or TRBV12-4 and TRBJ1-5; the D gene is possibly TRBD1, with 6 bases matching. The source was peripheral blood mononuclear cells (PBMCs), collected at new diagnosis, from a patient treated with antithyroid drugs. The DNA is TGTGCCAGCAAGAGGGGGATGGGGAGCAATCAGCCCCAGCATTTT. Its amino acids are CASKRGMGSNQPQHF.